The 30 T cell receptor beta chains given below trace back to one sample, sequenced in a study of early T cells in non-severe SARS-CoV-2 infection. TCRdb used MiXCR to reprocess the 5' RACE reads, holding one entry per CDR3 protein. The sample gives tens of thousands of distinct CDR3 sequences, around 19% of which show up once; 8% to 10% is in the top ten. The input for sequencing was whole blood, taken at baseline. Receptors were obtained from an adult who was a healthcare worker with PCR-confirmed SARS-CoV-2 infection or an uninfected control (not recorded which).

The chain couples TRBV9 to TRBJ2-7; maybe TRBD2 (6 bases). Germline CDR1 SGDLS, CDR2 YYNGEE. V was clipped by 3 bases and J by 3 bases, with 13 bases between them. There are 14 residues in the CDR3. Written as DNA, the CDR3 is TGTGCCAGCAGCGCCGGGACTGGATTCTACGAGCAGTACTTC. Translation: CASSAGTGFYEQYF. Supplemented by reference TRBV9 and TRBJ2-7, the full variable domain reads DSGVTQTPKHLITATGQRVTLRCSPRSGDLSVYWYQQSLDQGLQFLIQYYNGEERAKGNILERFSAQQFPDLHSELNLSSLELGDSALYFCASSAGTGFYEQYFGPGTRLTVT.

The CDR3 loop reads CASRPPGQGGYEQYF. DNA for the CDR3: TGTGCCAGCAGGCCACCGGGACAGGGGGGTTACGAGCAGTACTTC. The chain joins TRBV6-6 to TRBJ2-7; 11 bases map to TRBD1. The CDR3 totals 15 residues. With V trimmed by 6 bases and J by 4 bases, 8 bases remained unmatched. From germline, CDR1 is MNHNY and CDR2 SVGAGI (reference sequence).

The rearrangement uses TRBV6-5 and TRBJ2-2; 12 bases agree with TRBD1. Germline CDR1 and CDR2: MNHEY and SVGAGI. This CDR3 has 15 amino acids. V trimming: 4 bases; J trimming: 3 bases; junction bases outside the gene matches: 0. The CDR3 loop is CASSWDRGHTGELFF. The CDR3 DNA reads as TGTGCCAGCAGTTGGGACAGGGGGCACACCGGGGAGCTGTTTTTT.

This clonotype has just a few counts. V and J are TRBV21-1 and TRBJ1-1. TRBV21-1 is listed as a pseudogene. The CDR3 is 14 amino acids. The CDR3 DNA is TGTGCCAGCAGCAAAGCCCCGAGGAGCCCTGAAGCTTTCTTT. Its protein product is CASSKAPRSPEAFF.

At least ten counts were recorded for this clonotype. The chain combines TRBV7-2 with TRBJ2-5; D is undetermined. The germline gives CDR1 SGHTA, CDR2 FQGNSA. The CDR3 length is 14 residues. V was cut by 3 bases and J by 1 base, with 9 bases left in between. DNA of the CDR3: TGTGCCAGCAGCTTTGGCGGAGTCCAAGAGACCCAGTACTTC. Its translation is CASSFGGVQETQYF.

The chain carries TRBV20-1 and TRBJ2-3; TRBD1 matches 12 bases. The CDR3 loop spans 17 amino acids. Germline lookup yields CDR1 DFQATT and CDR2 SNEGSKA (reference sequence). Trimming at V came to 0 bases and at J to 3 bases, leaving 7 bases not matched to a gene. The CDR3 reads CSAREERDRGRTDTQYF. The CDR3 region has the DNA TGCAGTGCTAGAGAAGAGAGGGACAGGGGGCGAACAGATACGCAGTATTTT.

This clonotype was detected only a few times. The CDR3 here is CASSPPGQGASDTQYF. In nucleotides, the CDR3 is TGTGCCAGCAGTCCCCCCGGACAGGGGGCGTCGGATACGCAGTATTTT. J is TRBJ2-3 and V is TRBV25-1; 11 bases fit TRBD1. Unmatched junction bases numbered 10, after V lost 5 bases and J lost 6 bases. This CDR3 has 16 amino acids. The germline gives CDR1 MGHDK, CDR2 SYGVNS.

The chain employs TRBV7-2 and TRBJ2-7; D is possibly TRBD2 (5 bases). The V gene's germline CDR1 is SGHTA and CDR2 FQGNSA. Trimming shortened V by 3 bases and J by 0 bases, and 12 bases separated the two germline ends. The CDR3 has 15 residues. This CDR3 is CASSFFPGSSYEQYF. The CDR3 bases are TGTGCCAGCAGCTTTTTCCCGGGGAGCTCCTACGAGCAGTACTTC.

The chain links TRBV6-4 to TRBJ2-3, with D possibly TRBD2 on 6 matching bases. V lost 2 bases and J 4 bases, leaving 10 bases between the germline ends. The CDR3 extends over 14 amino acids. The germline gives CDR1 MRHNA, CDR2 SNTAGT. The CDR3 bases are TGTGCCAGCAGTGACAGGAGGGGTCCAGATACGCAGTATTTT. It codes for CASSDRRGPDTQYF.

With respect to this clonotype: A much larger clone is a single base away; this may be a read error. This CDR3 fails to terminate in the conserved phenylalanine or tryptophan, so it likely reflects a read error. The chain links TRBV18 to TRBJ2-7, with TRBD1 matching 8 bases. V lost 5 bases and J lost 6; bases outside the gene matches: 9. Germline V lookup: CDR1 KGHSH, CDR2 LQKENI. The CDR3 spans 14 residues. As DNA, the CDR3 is TGTGCCAGCTCATCGACAGGGGCGAACGGCGAGCAGTACTTA. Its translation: CASSSTGANGEQYL.

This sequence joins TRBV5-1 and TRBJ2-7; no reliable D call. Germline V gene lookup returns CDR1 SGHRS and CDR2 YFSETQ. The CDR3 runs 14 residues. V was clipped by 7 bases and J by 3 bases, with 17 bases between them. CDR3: CASRIKHDRYEQYF. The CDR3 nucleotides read TGCGCCAGCCGTATCAAACATGATCGCTACGAGCAGTACTTC.

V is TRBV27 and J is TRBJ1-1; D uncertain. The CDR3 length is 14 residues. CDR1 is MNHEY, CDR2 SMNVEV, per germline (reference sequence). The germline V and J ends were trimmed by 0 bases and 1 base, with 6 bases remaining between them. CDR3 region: CASSLSSENTEAFF. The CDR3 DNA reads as TGTGCCAGCAGTTTATCGTCAGAGAACACTGAAGCTTTCTTT.

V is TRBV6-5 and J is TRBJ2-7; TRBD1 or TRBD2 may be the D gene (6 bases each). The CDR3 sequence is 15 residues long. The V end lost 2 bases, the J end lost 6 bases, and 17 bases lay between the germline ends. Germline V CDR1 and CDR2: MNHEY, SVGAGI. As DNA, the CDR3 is TGTGCCAGCAGTTACGGGACAACGGGAGTTACCGAGCAGTACTTC. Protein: CASSYGTTGVTEQYF.

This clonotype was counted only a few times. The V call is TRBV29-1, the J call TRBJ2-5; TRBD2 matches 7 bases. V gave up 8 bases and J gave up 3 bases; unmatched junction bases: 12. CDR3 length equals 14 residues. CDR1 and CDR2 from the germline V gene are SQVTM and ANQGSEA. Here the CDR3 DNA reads TGCAGCATTAAGGGTACTAGCGAGAAAGAGACCCAGTACTTC. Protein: CSIKGTSEKETQYF.

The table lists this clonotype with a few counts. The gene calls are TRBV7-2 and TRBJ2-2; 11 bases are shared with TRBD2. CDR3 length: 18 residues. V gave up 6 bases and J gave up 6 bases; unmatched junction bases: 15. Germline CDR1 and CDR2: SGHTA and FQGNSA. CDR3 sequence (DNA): TGTGCCAGCAGTACAACTAGCGGGAGAGCCCAAGGCTCCGGGGAGCTGTTTTTT. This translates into CASSTTSGRAQGSGELFF.

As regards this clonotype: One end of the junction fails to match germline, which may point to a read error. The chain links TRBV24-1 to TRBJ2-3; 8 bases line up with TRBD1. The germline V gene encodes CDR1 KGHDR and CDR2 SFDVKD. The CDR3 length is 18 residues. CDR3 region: CATSGLGQVLWDTDTQYF. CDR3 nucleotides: TGTGCCACCAGTGGTTTGGGACAGGTACTTTGGGACACAGATACGCAGTATTTT.

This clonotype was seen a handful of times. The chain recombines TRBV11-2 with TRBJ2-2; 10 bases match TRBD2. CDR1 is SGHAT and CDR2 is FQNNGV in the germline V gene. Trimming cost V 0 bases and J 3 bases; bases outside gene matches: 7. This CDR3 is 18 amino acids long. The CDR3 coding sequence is TGTGCCAGCAGCTTAGATCGGGGACTAGCGCATTACACCGGGGAGCTGTTTTTT. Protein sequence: CASSLDRGLAHYTGELFF.

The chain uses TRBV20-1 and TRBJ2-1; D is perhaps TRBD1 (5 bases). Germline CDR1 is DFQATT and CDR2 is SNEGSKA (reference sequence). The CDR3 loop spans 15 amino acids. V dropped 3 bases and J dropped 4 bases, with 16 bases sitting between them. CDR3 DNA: TGCAGTGCTAGTTCCAGGGCGAAAGTGTACAATGAGCAGTTCTTC. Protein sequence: CSASSRAKVYNEQFF.

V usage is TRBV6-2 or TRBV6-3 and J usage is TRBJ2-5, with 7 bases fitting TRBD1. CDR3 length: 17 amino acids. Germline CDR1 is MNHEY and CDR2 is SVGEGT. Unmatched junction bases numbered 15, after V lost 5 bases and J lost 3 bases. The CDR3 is CASSPWTGYIGKETQYF. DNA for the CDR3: TGTGCCAGCAGTCCTTGGACAGGCTACATCGGGAAAGAGACCCAGTACTTC.

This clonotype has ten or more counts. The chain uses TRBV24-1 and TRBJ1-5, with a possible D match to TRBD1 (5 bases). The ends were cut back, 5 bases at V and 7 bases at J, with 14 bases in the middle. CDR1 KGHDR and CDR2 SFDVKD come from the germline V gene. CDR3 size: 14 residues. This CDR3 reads CATSVYRIKQPQHF. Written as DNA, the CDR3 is TGTGCCACCAGTGTGTACAGGATAAAGCAGCCCCAGCATTTT.

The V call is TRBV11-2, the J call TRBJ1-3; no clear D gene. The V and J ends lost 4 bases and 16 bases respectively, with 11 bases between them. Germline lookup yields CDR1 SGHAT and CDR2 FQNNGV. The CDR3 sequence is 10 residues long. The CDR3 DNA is TGTGCCAGCAGCTCGGCGGGAAATTATTTT. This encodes CASSSAGNYF.

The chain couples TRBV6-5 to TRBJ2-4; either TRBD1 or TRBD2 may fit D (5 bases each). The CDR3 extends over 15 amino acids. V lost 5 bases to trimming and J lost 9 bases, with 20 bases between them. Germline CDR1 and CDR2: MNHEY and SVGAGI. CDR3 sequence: CASSPGPPKVIIQYF. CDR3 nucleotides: TGTGCCAGCAGTCCGGGACCGCCCAAAGTGATCATTCAGTACTTC.

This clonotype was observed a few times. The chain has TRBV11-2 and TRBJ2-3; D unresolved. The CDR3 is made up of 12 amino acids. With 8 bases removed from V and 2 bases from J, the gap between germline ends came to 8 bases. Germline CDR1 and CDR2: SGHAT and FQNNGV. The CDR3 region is CASGPSTDTQYF. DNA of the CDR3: TGTGCCAGCGGGCCCTCCACAGATACGCAGTATTTT.

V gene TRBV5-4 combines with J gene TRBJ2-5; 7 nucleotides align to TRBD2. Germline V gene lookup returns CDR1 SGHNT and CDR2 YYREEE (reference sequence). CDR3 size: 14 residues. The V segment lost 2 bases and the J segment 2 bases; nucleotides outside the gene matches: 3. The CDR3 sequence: CASSFRREQETQYF. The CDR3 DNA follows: TGTGCCAGCAGCTTCCGGCGGGAGCAAGAGACCCAGTACTTC.

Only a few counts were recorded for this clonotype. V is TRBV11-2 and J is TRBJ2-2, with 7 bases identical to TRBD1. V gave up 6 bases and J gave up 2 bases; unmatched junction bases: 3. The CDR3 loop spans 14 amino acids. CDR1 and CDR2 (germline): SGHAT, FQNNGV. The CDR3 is CASRTGFNTGELFF. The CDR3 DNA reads TGTGCCAGCAGGACAGGGTTTAACACCGGGGAGCTGTTTTTT.

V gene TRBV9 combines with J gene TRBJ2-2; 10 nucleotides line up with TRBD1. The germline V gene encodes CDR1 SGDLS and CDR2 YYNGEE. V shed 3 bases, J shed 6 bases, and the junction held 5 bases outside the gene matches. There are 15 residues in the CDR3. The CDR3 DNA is TGTGCCAGCAGCGCCCACGACAGGGGGCCCGGGGAGCTGTTTTTT. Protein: CASSAHDRGPGELFF.

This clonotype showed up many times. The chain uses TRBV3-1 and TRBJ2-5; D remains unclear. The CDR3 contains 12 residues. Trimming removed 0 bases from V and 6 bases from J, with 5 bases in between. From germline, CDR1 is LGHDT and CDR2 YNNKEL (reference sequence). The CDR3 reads CASSQEGKTQYF. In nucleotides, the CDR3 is TGTGCCAGCAGCCAAGAGGGGAAGACCCAGTACTTC.

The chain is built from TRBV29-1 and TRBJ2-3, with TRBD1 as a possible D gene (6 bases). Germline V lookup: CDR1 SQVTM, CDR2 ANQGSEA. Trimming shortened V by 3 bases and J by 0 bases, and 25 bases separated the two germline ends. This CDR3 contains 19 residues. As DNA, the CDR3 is TGCAGCGTTGACTTCCCGGGCCCAATGACAGGAATTAGCACAGATACGCAGTATTTT. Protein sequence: CSVDFPGPMTGISTDTQYF.

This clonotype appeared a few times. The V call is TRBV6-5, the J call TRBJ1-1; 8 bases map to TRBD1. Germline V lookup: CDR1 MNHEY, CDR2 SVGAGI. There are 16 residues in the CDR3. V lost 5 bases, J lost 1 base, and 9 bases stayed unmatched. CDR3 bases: TGTGCCAGCAGTCCAGGACAGGGACCCAAGAACACTGAAGCTTTCTTT. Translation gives CASSPGQGPKNTEAFF.

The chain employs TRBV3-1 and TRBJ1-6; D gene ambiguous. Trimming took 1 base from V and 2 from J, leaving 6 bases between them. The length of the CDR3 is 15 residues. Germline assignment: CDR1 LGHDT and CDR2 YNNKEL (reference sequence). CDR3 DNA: TGTGCCAGCAGCCAAGTGAACACCTATAATTCACCCCTCCACTTT. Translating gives CASSQVNTYNSPLHF. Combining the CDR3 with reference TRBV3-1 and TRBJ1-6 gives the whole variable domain DTAVSQTPKYLVTQMGNDKSIKCEQNLGHDTMYWYKQDSKKFLKIMFSYNNKELIINETVPNRFSPKSPDKAHLNLHINSLELGDSAVYFCASSQVNTYNSPLHFGNGTRLTVT.